The next 25 T cell receptor beta chains were all read from a single sample in a study of T cells in tuberculosis. Here immunoSEQ multiplex PCR was the method, and the copy in TCRdb shows in-frame clones only, minus some. The sample includes 44,000 or so clones, 90% to 95% seen only once; the top ten take less than 9.5%. Sequencing was carried out using PBMCs. The receptor source for this set is a donor aged 5-35 years with latent tuberculosis or without tuberculosis infection.

V usage is TRBV6-5 and J usage is TRBJ1-5; D is unclear. The V end lost 4 bases, the J end lost 0 bases, and 10 bases lay between the germline ends. The CDR3 is 15 amino acids. In germline, CDR1 is MNHEY, CDR2 SVGAGI. DNA of the CDR3: TGTGCCAGCAGTTTGGGCCTTTATAGCAATCAGCCCCAGCATTTT. It yields the protein CASSLGLYSNQPQHF.

The chain recombines TRBV4-1 with TRBJ2-7, with 8 positions matching TRBD1. The CDR3 consists of 19 residues. V was pared by 0 bases and J by 3 bases, with 16 bases of the junction left unmatched. The germline V gene has CDR1 MGHRA and CDR2 YSYEKL. CDR3 amino acids: CASSQDGRTGLYDCYEQYF. For the CDR3, the DNA is TGCGCCAGCAGCCAAGATGGGAGGACAGGGTTGTACGATTGCTACGAGCAGTACTTC.

This clone was observed a single time. The CDR3 spells CASSSRDRSYNEQFF. CDR3 DNA: TGTGCCAGCAGCTCTCGGGACAGGTCCTACAATGAGCAGTTCTTC. This chain uses TRBV11-2 with TRBJ2-1, with TRBD1 identical over 8 bases. Germline V gives CDR1 SGHAT, CDR2 FQNNGV. Trimming at V came to 4 bases and at J to 1 base, leaving 3 bases not matched to a gene. The CDR3 consists of 15 residues. Together with reference TRBV11-2 and TRBJ2-1, the CDR3 gives the full variable domain: EAGVAQSPRYKIIEKRQSVAFWCNPISGHATLYWYQQILGQGPKLLIQFQNNGVVDDSQLPKDRFSAERLKGVDSTLKIQPAKLEDSAVYLCASSSRDRSYNEQFFGPGTRLTVL.

V is TRBV5-1 and J is TRBJ1-6, with 8 bases lining up with TRBD1. Unmatched junction bases numbered 3, after V lost 5 bases and J lost 8 bases. Per the germline V gene, CDR1 is SGHRS and CDR2 is YFSETQ. This CDR3 has 13 amino acids. The chain's CDR3 is CASRGQDDSPLHF. CDR3 bases: TGCGCCAGCAGGGGACAGGACGATTCACCCCTCCACTTT. Combining the CDR3 with reference TRBV5-1 and TRBJ1-6 gives the whole variable domain KAGVTQTPRYLIKTRGQQVTLSCSPISGHRSVSWYQQTPGQGLQFLFEYFSETQRNKGNFPGRFSGRQFSNSRSEMNVSTLELGDSALYLCASRGQDDSPLHFGNGTRLTVT.

V gene TRBV6-1 combines with J gene TRBJ2-7, with TRBD2 matching over 13 bases. J was trimmed by 7 bases and V by 6 bases; bases with no gene match: 9. CDR3 length: 15 amino acids. Germline V gene lookup returns CDR1 MNHNS and CDR2 SASEGT. The CDR3 region is CASSRTSGRMEEQYF. Written as DNA, the CDR3 is TGTGCCAGCAGCCGGACTAGCGGGAGAATGGAAGAGCAGTACTTC.

The rearrangement uses TRBV19 and TRBJ1-5; D uncertain. The CDR3 runs to 13 residues. Per the germline V gene, CDR1 is LNHDA and CDR2 is SQIVND (reference sequence). V lost 3 bases, J lost 3 bases, and 6 bases lay in between. The CDR3 region is CASSMAVNQPQHF. In DNA form, the CDR3 reads TGTGCCAGTAGTATGGCGGTCAATCAGCCCCAGCATTTT.

In this sample, this clone turned up once. The V gene is TRBV10-2, the J gene TRBJ2-7; tentative D call: TRBD2 (5 bases). From germline, CDR1 is WSHSY and CDR2 SAAADI. CDR3 length equals 11 residues. Trimming removed 7 bases from V and 5 bases from J, with 9 bases in between. CDR3 bases: TGCGCCAGCACTTTCGGGGACGAGCAGTACTTC. Amino acids: CASTFGDEQYF.

The chain employs TRBV28 and TRBJ2-6, with a weak D call TRBD1 (5 bases). V gave up 6 bases and J gave up 4 bases, with 16 bases separating them. CDR1 and CDR2 (germline): MDHEN, SYDVKM. The CDR3 consists of 16 residues. In nucleotides, the CDR3 is TGTGCCAGCAGCCGTATAGGGGCGCCCGGGGCCAACGTCCTGACTTTC. It specifies CASSRIGAPGANVLTF.

CDR3 DNA: TGTGCCAGTAGTGCGGTCGGGATTAGCGCCTACAATGAGCAGTTCTTC. Residues: CASSAVGISAYNEQFF. The rearrangement joins TRBV19 to TRBJ2-1; D possibly corresponds to TRBD2 (5 bases). Trimming cost V 5 bases and J 2 bases, with 16 bases left between them. This CDR3 contains 16 residues. CDR1 and CDR2 (germline): LNHDA, SQIVND (reference sequence).

The V call is TRBV28, the J call TRBJ2-3; 9 nucleotides line up with TRBD1. Germline V lookup: CDR1 MDHEN, CDR2 SYDVKM. The CDR3 is made up of 16 amino acids. The ends lost 5 bases at V and 4 bases at J; junction bases unmatched: 10. The CDR3 loop is CASSVTGGAHPDTQYF. Written as DNA, the CDR3 is TGTGCCAGCAGTGTAACAGGGGGCGCGCACCCAGATACGCAGTATTTT.

The gene calls are TRBV6-6 and TRBJ1-1; D is ambiguous. This CDR3 is built from 15 residues. From germline, CDR1 is MNHNY and CDR2 SVGAGI (reference sequence). Trimming left V 0 bases short and J 5 bases short, with 13 bases between. This CDR3 is CASSYSEVVETEAFF. Written as DNA, the CDR3 is TGTGCCAGCAGTTACTCGGAGGTGGTTGAGACTGAAGCTTTCTTT.

The rearrangement uses TRBV7-8 and TRBJ1-5; D may be TRBD1 (6 bases). V was clipped by 0 bases and J by 12 bases, with 12 bases between them. CDR1 is SGHVS, CDR2 FQNEAQ, per germline. The CDR3 covers 13 residues. The CDR3, as DNA: TGTGCCAGCAGCTTAGCGGCAGGACAGTTCCAGCATTTT. It yields the protein CASSLAAGQFQHF.

This chain connects TRBV9 to TRBJ2-2, with 8 bases that match TRBD1. The CDR3 spans 15 residues. Germline V CDR1 and CDR2: SGDLS, YYNGEE. The junction had 9 bases not matched to a gene; V was cut back by 4 bases and J by 7 bases. The DNA for the CDR3 is TGTGCCAGCAGCCTAGACAGGGGTCAGGGCGGGGAGCTGTTTTTT. Protein: CASSLDRGQGGELFF.

V gene TRBV30 combines with J gene TRBJ2-2; no reliable D call. This CDR3 spans 14 amino acids. With 1 base removed from V and 0 bases from J, the gap between germline ends came to 6 bases. CDR1 GTSNPN and CDR2 SVGIG come from the germline V gene (reference sequence). In DNA form, the CDR3 reads TGTGCCTGGAGTGATCTTACGAACACCGGGGAGCTGTTTTTT. Protein sequence: CAWSDLTNTGELFF.

The J gene is TRBJ1-1, the V gene TRBV10-3; 10 bases line up with TRBD1. Germline assignment: CDR1 ENHRY and CDR2 SYGVKD. Trimming took 8 bases from V and 4 from J; bases not matched to a gene: 4. The CDR3 has 13 amino acids. The DNA for the CDR3 is TGTGCCATCCGACAGGGGGCGACCACTGAAGCTTTCTTT. Protein sequence: CAIRQGATTEAFF.

The chain recombines TRBV18 with TRBJ1-1, with D possibly being TRBD1 (5 bases). V lost 2 bases and J 4 bases, leaving 17 bases between the germline ends. This CDR3 contains 16 residues. Germline V lookup: CDR1 KGHSH, CDR2 LQKENI. The CDR3: CASSPTITLGGTEAFF. CDR3 in DNA: TGTGCCAGCTCACCAACAATAACTTTGGGGGGCACTGAAGCTTTCTTT. The variable domain in full, with the rest retrieved from reference TRBV18 and TRBJ1-1, is NAGVMQNPRHLVRRRGQEARLRCSPMKGHSHVYWYRQLPEEGLKFMVYLQKENIIDESGMPKERFSAEFPKEGPSILRIQQVVRGDSAAYFCASSPTITLGGTEAFFGQGTRLTVV.

The chain employs TRBV7-7 and TRBJ2-5; a weak D match, TRBD2 (5 bases). Between the trimmed V and J ends, which lost 5 bases and 2 bases, there was a span of 12 bases. This CDR3 comprises 14 residues. Per germline, CDR1 SSHAT and CDR2 FNYEAQ (reference sequence). CDR3 protein: CASSIGLLQETQYF. The CDR3 DNA reads as TGTGCCAGCAGCATTGGACTGCTGCAAGAGACCCAGTACTTC.

The chain uses TRBV30 and TRBJ1-3; possible D gene TRBD1, 6 bases. Germline loops: CDR1 GTSNPN, CDR2 SVGIG (reference sequence). Trimming cost V 3 bases and J 3 bases, with 6 bases left between them. This CDR3 contains 12 residues. This chain's CDR3 is CAWRDSGNTIYF. The CDR3 DNA reads TGTGCCTGGAGGGACAGTGGAAACACCATATATTTT.

The chain recombines TRBV5-1 with TRBJ2-4; a weak D match, TRBD1 (6 bases). The CDR3 contains 18 residues. The germline gives CDR1 SGHRS, CDR2 YFSETQ. V lost 4 bases and J lost 0, with 20 bases in between. The CDR3 coding sequence is TGCGCCAGCAGCCTACCCCGGGACACTGGACTAGCCAAAAACATTCAGTACTTC. Amino acids: CASSLPRDTGLAKNIQYF. Looking up the rest from reference TRBV5-1 and TRBJ2-4 gives the full variable domain: KAGVTQTPRYLIKTRGQQVTLSCSPISGHRSVSWYQQTPGQGLQFLFEYFSETQRNKGNFPGRFSGRQFSNSRSEMNVSTLELGDSALYLCASSLPRDTGLAKNIQYFGAGTRLSVL.

The chain employs TRBV7-2 and TRBJ2-7; TRBD2 is a possible D gene (7 bases). V was cut by 2 bases and J by 3 bases, with 11 bases left in between. The CDR3 is 14 residues long. The germline V gene encodes CDR1 SGHTA and CDR2 FQGNSA. The CDR3 coding sequence is TGTGCCAGCAGCTTATGGGGGGGCGGCTACGAGCAGTACTTC. Protein product: CASSLWGGGYEQYF.

The chain couples TRBV6-6 to TRBJ1-5, with TRBD1 as a possible D gene (6 bases). The V and J ends lost 5 bases and 2 bases respectively, with 16 bases between them. This CDR3 spans 16 amino acids. CDR1 is MNHNY and CDR2 is SVGAGI in the germline V gene (reference sequence). For the CDR3, the DNA is TGTGCCAGCAGTACCACGGGCGGGGGCGGCAATCAGCCCCAGCATTTT. It yields the protein CASSTTGGGGNQPQHF.

The gene calls are TRBV5-1 and TRBJ2-7, with TRBD2 matching over 7 bases. The CDR3 is made up of 17 amino acids. CDR1 and CDR2 (germline): SGHRS, YFSETQ. V dropped 4 bases and J dropped 1; count of bases not matched to a gene: 14. Written as DNA, the CDR3 is TGCGCCAGCAGCCCTATAATGAACAGCGGGGTATCCTACGAGCAGTACTTC. Amino acid sequence: CASSPIMNSGVSYEQYF.

This chain connects TRBV15 to TRBJ2-7; TRBD2 agrees at 11 bases. Looked up from germline, CDR1 is LNHNV and CDR2 is YYDKDF (reference sequence). The CDR3 extends over 15 amino acids. J gave up 5 bases and V 3 bases, and 6 bases lay outside the gene matches. The CDR3 DNA follows: TGTGCCACCAGCAGCTATAGCGGGGGGGCGGACGAGCAGTACTTC. Protein sequence: CATSSYSGGADEQYF.

V is TRBV14 and J is TRBJ1-2; TRBD1 aligns across 7 bases. This CDR3 spans 17 amino acids. Losses at the gene ends were 2 bases for V and 9 bases for J; bases not matched to a gene: 18. Germline CDR1 SGHDN, CDR2 FVKESK. CDR3 sequence reads: CASSQTPRVGGGRSYTF. CDR3 DNA sequence: TGTGCCAGCAGCCAAACCCCCAGAGTAGGGGGCGGGAGGAGCTACACCTTC.

V and J are TRBV10-3 and TRBJ1-1; 7 nucleotides line up with TRBD1. The CDR3 totals 13 residues. With 3 bases clipped from V and 7 bases from J, the junction kept 5 bases outside the gene matches. Looked up from germline, CDR1 is ENHRY and CDR2 is SYGVKD. The CDR3 reads CAISEYGQDEAFF. The CDR3 DNA follows: TGTGCCATCAGTGAATATGGACAGGATGAAGCTTTCTTT.